A single sample is the source of the 10 T cell receptor beta chains below, sequenced in a study of blood T cells in healthy people across ages. Then a second PCR, running roughly 6 to 12 cycles, was carried out with a sample-barcoded 5' primer and a J-beta primer mix. TCRdb re-called the 5' RACE reads with MiXCR, one entry per CDR3 protein. The sample consists of about 1.8 million distinct CDR3 sequences, 40% to 55% of them appearing once. The sequencing sample was made of blood. These receptors all stem from a woman aged 40 to 50 in good health.

This rearrangement joins TRBV20-1 to TRBJ2-5; TRBD2 aligns across 9 bases. This CDR3 has 16 amino acids. Germline loops: CDR1 DFQATT, CDR2 SNEGSKA (reference sequence). J lost 6 bases, V lost 1 base, and 12 bases had no gene match. The CDR3 DNA sequence: TGCAGTGCTAGAGTCCAAGCAAGCGGGGGGCGTAAGACCCAGTACTTC. This encodes CSARVQASGGRKTQYF.

The chain recombines TRBV5-4 with TRBJ2-5; the match to TRBD2 covers 10 bases. CDR1 SGHNT and CDR2 YYREEE come from the germline V gene (reference sequence). The CDR3 totals 16 residues. With 1 base clipped from V and 4 bases from J, the junction kept 7 bases outside the gene matches. CDR3 bases: TGTGCCAGCAGCTTGTATGGACTAGCGGAGGGAGAGACCCAGTACTTC. This gives the protein CASSLYGLAEGETQYF. Full variable domain (remainder filled in from reference TRBV5-4 and TRBJ2-5): ETGVTQSPTHLIKTRGQQVTLRCSSQSGHNTVSWYQQALGQGPQFIFQYYREEENGRGNFPPRFSGLQFPNYSSELNVNALELDDSALYLCASSLYGLAEGETQYFGPGTRLLVL.

As regards this clonotype: At one boundary the junction diverges from the germline segment, which might be a read error. The V gene is TRBV7-7, the J gene TRBJ2-1; no clear D gene. Germline CDR1 reads SSHAT; CDR2 reads FNYEAQ (reference sequence). The CDR3 contains 15 residues. CDR3 bases: TGTGCTAGCAGCTTAAGCCCGCGTAGTCCCAATGAGCAGTTCTTC. Encoded protein: CASSLSPRSPNEQFF. The entire variable domain, with the rest obtained from reference TRBV7-7 and TRBJ2-1, is as follows: GAGVSQSPRYKVTKRGQDVTLRCDPISSHATLYWYQQALGQGPEFLTYFNYEAQPDKSGLPSDRFSAERPEGSISTLTIQRTEQRDSAMYRCASSLSPRSPNEQFFGPGTRLTVL.

The chain links TRBV2 to TRBJ1-2, with D uncertain. The CDR3 sequence is 16 residues long. V was shortened by 0 bases and J by 8 bases, with 19 bases between the two germline ends. Germline assignment: CDR1 SNHLY and CDR2 FYNNEI. The CDR3 sequence is CASSEARTALARGYTF. DNA of the CDR3: TGTGCCAGCAGTGAAGCTAGAACAGCTCTTGCGAGGGGCTACACCTTC.

The chain combines TRBV20-1 with TRBJ2-5, with D possibly TRBD2 on 5 matching bases. Deletions cut 7 bases from V and 5 bases from J, with 8 bases between. The CDR3 contains 10 residues. Per the germline V gene, CDR1 is DFQATT and CDR2 is SNEGSKA (reference sequence). The CDR3 sequence is CSGESETQYF. CDR3 nucleotide sequence: TGCAGTGGGGAGTCGGAGACCCAGTACTTC.

The rearrangement links TRBV7-9 to TRBJ2-5; D unresolved. The V gene's germline CDR1 is SEHNR and CDR2 FQNEAQ (reference sequence). V dropped 4 bases and J dropped 0 bases, with 12 bases sitting between them. The CDR3 loop spans 15 amino acids. The CDR3 nucleotides read TGTGCCAGCAGCTCCGACGACATGTACCAAGAGACCCAGTACTTC. Translated, it gives CASSSDDMYQETQYF.

On this clonotype: At one boundary the junction diverges from the germline segment, which might be a read error. The chain links TRBV10-3 to TRBJ1-2, with D maybe TRBD1 (5 bases). The CDR3 covers 14 residues. Germline V gene sequence: CDR1 ENHRY, CDR2 SYGVKD. CDR3 in amino acids: CAISLGTTNYVYTF. DNA of the CDR3: TGTGCCATCAGCTTAGGGACGACTAACTATGTCTACACCTTC.

This clonotype was seen a few times. The chain is built from TRBV20-1 and TRBJ1-6, with D perhaps matching TRBD1 (5 bases). V was cut by 6 bases and J by 10 bases, with 16 bases left in between. CDR1 and CDR2 from the germline V gene are DFQATT and SNEGSKA (reference sequence). The CDR3 is 13 amino acids. The CDR3 spells CSARPRGMSPLHF. The CDR3 DNA follows: TGCAGTGCGCGCCCTAGGGGAATGTCACCCCTCCACTTT.

The V and J genes are TRBV9 and TRBJ2-3; maybe TRBD1 (5 bases). Trimming stripped 3 bases from V and 0 bases from J, with 14 bases between. Germline loops: CDR1 SGDLS, CDR2 YYNGEE. This CDR3 is built from 16 residues. The CDR3: CASSAERGHSTDTQYF. Written as DNA, the CDR3 is TGTGCCAGCAGCGCCGAGCGCGGACATAGCACAGATACGCAGTATTTT. Supplemented by reference TRBV9 and TRBJ2-3, the full variable domain reads DSGVTQTPKHLITATGQRVTLRCSPRSGDLSVYWYQQSLDQGLQFLIQYYNGEERAKGNILERFSAQQFPDLHSELNLSSLELGDSALYFCASSAERGHSTDTQYFGPGTRLTVL.

This chain connects TRBV7-9 to TRBJ2-5, with D unclear. This CDR3 spans 15 amino acids. V shed 3 bases and J shed 5 bases, with 16 bases lying between them. Germline CDR1 and CDR2: SEHNR and FQNEAQ (reference sequence). The CDR3 sequence: CASSLGILPWETQYF. The CDR3 nucleotides read TGTGCCAGCAGCTTGGGGATACTTCCATGGGAGACCCAGTACTTC.